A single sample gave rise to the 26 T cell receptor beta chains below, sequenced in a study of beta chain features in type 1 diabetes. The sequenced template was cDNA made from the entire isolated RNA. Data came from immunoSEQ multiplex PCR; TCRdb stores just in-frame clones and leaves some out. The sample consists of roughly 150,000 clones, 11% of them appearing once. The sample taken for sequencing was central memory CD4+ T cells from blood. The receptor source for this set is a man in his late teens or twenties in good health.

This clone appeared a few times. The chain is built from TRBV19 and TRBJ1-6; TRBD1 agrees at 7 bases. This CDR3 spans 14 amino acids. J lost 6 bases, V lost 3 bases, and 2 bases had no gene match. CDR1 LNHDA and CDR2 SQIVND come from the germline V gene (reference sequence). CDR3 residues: CASSIQGGNSPLHF. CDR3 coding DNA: TGTGCCAGTAGTATCCAGGGGGGTAATTCACCCCTCCACTTT.

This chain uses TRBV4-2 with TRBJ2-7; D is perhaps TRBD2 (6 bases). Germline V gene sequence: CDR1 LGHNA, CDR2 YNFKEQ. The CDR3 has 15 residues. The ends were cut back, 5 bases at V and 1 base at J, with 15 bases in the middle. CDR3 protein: CASSLGGTPSYEQYF. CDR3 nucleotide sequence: TGTGCCAGCAGCTTAGGCGGGACTCCTTCCTACGAGCAGTACTTC.

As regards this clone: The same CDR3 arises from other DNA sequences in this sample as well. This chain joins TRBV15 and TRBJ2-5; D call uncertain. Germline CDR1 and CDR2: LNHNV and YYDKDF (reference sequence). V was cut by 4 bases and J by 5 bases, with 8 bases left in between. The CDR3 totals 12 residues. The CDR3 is CATSIGLETQYF. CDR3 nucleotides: TGTGCCACCAGCATAGGTTTGGAGACCCAGTACTTC.

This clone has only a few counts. CDR3 protein: CASSLEVHYTF. The CDR3 DNA follows: TGTGCCAGCAGCTTAGAGGTACACTACACCTTC. This chain connects TRBV7-9 to TRBJ1-2; D is unclear. CDR1 and CDR2 (germline): SEHNR, FQNEAQ (reference sequence). This CDR3 contains 11 residues. Trimming cost V 1 base and J 10 bases, with 7 bases left between them.

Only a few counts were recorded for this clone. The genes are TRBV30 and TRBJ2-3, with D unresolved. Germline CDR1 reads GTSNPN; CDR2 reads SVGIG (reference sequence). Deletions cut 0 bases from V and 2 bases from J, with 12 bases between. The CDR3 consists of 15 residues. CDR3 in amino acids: CAWSVESANTDTQYF. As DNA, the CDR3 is TGTGCCTGGAGTGTAGAATCGGCAAACACAGATACGCAGTATTTT.

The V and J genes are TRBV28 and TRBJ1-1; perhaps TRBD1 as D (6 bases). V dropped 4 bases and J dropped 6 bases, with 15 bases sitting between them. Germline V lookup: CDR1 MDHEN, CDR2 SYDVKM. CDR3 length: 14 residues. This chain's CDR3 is CASSSAGVLPEAFF. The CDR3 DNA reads TGTGCCAGCAGTTCTGCAGGGGTTTTGCCTGAAGCTTTCTTT.

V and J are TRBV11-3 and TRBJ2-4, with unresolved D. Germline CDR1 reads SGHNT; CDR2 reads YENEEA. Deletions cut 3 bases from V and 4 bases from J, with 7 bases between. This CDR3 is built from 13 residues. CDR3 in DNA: TGTGCCAGCAGCTTCCAGGAGAAAAACATTCAGTACTTC. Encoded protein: CASSFQEKNIQYF.

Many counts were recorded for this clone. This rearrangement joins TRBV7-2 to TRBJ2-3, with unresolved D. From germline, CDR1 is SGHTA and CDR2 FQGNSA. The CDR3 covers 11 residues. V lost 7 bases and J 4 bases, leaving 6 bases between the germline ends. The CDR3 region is CASTSSDTQYF. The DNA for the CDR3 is TGTGCCAGCACCTCTTCAGATACGCAGTATTTT.

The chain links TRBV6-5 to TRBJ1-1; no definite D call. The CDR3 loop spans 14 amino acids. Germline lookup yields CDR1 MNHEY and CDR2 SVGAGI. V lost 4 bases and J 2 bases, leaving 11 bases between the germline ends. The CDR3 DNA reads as TGTGCCAGCAGTTCTCCCGGCGGAAACACTGAAGCTTTCTTT. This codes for CASSSPGGNTEAFF.

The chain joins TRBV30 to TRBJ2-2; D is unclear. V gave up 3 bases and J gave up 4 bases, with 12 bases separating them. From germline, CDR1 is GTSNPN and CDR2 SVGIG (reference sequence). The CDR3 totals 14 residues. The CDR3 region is CAWRGMGITGELFF. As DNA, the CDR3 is TGTGCCTGGAGAGGGATGGGGATCACCGGGGAGCTGTTTTTT.

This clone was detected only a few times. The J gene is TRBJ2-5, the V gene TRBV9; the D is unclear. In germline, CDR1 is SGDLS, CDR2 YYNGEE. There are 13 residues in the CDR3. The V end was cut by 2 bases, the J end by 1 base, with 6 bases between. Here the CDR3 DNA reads TGTGCCAGCAGCGTGTCCCCCCAAGAGACCCAGTACTTC. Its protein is CASSVSPQETQYF.

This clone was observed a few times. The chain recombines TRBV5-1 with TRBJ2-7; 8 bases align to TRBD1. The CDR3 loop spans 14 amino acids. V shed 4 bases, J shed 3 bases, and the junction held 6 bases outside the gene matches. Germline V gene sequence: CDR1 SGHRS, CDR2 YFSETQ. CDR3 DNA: TGCGCCAGCAGCATAGGACAGGGTAACTACGAGCAGTACTTC. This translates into CASSIGQGNYEQYF.

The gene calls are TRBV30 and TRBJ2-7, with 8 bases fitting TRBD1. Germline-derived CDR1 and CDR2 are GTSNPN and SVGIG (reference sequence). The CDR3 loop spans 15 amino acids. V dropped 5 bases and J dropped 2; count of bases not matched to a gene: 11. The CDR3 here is CAWGPGTGRTYEQYF. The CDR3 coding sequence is TGTGCCTGGGGTCCAGGGACAGGAAGGACCTACGAGCAGTACTTC.

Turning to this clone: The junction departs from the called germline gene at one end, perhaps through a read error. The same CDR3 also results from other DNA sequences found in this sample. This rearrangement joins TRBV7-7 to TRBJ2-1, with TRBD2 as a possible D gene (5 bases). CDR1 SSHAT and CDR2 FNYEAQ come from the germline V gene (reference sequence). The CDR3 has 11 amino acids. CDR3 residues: CASSSGDEQFF. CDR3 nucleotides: TGTGCTAGCAGCTCCGGGGATGAGCAGTTCTTC.

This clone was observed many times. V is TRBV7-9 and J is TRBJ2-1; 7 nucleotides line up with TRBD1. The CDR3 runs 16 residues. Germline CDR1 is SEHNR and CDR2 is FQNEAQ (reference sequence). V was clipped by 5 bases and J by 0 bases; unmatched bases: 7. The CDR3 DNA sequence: TGTGCCAGCAGCAACAGGGGTGCGAGCTCCTACAATGAGCAGTTCTTC. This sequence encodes CASSNRGASSYNEQFF.

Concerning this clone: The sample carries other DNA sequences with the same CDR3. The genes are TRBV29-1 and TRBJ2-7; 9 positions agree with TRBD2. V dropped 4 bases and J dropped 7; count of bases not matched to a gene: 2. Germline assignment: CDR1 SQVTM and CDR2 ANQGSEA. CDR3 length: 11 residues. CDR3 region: CSVGGGDEQYF. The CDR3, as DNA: TGCAGCGTTGGCGGGGGGGATGAGCAGTACTTC.

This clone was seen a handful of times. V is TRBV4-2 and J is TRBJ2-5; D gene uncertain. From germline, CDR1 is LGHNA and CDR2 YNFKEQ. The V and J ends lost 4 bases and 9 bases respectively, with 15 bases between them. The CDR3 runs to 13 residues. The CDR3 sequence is CASSPEELGAQYF. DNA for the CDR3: TGTGCCAGCAGCCCTGAGGAGCTTGGAGCCCAGTACTTC.

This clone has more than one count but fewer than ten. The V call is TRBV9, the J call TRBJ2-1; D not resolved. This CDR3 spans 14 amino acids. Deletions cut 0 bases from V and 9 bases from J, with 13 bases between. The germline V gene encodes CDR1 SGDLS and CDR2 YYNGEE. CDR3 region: CASSVDSRSVEQFF. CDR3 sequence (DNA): TGTGCCAGCAGCGTAGATTCTAGGAGTGTTGAGCAGTTCTTC.

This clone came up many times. The CDR3 reads CASSPQAGLNTEAFF. The CDR3 DNA reads TGTGCCAGCAGCCCCCAGGCAGGACTGAACACTGAAGCTTTCTTT. J is TRBJ1-1 and V is TRBV5-4; D is undetermined. V shed 4 bases and J shed 0 bases, with 13 bases lying between them. The germline V gene has CDR1 SGHNT and CDR2 YYREEE (reference sequence). The length of the CDR3 is 15 residues.

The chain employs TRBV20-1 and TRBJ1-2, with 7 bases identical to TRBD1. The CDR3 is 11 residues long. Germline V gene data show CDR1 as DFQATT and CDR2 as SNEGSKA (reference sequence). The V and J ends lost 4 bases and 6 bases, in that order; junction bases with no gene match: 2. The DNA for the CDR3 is TGCAGTGCTATTGACAGGGATGGCTACACCTTC. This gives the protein CSAIDRDGYTF.

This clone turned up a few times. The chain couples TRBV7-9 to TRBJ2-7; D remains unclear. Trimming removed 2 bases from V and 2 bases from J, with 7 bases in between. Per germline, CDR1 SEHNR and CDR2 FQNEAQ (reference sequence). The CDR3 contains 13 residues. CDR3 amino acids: CASSLTATYEQYF. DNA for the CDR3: TGTGCCAGCAGCTTAACCGCGACCTACGAGCAGTACTTC.

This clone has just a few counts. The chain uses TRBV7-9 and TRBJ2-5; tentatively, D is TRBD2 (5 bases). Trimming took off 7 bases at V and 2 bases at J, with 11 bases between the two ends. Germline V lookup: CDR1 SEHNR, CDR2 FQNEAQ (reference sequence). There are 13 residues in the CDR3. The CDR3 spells CASNRGQQETQYF. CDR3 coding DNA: TGTGCCAGCAACAGAGGGCAGCAAGAGACCCAGTACTTC.

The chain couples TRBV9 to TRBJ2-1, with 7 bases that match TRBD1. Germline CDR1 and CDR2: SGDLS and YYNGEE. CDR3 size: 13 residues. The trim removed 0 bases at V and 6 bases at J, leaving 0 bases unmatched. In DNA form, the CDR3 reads TGTGCCAGCAGCGTAGCAGGGGGCAATGAGCAGTTCTTC. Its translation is CASSVAGGNEQFF. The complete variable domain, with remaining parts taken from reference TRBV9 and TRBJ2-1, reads DSGVTQTPKHLITATGQRVTLRCSPRSGDLSVYWYQQSLDQGLQFLIQYYNGEERAKGNILERFSAQQFPDLHSELNLSSLELGDSALYFCASSVAGGNEQFFGPGTRLTVL.

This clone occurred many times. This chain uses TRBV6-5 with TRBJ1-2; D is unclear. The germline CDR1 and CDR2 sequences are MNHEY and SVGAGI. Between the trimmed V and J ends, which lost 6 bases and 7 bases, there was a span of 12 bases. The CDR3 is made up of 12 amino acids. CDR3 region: CASSANLGGYTF. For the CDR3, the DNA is TGTGCCAGCAGCGCTAATCTAGGTGGCTACACCTTC.

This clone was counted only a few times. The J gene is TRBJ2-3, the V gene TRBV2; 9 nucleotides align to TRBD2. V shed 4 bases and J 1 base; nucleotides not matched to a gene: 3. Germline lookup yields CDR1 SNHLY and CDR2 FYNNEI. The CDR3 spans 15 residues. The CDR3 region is CASSVSSGGTDTQYF. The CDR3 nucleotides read TGTGCCAGCAGTGTGTCTAGCGGGGGCACAGATACGCAGTATTTT.

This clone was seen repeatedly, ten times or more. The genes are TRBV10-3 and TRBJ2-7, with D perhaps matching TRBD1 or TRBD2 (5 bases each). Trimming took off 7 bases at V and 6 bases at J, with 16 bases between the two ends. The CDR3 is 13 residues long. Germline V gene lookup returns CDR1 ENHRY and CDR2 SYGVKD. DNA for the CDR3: TGTGCCATCAATCGGGGCACAGCGGTCGAGCAGTACTTC. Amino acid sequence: CAINRGTAVEQYF.